This T cell receptor (beta chain) was obtained from a study of T cell repertoires in cytomegalovirus infection. The V gene end was trimmed by 4 bases and the J gene end by 3 bases; junction bases not matched to a gene: 11. The CDR3 has 17 residues. Germline CDR1 MGHRA, CDR2 YSYEKL. TCRdb reprocessed the reads with MiXCR, giving one entry per CDR3 protein. Of approximately 730,000 distinct CDR3 sequences listed, roughly a third are singletons. This clonotype was observed a few times. What it recognizes is unknown. This TCR was sampled from a human donor in good health (CMV status not recorded). Some clones in this sample may be carry-over from other donors' samples. The chain carries TRBV4-1 and TRBJ2-3, with 9 bases that match TRBD2. Sequenced material: cultured PBMCs, taken from culture after CMV antigen stimulation. CDR3: CASSRLRASGATDTQYF. For the CDR3, the DNA is TGCGCCAGCAGCCGCCTTAGAGCTAGCGGGGCGACAGATACGCAGTATTTT.